This T cell receptor (beta chain) was obtained from a study of cytomegalovirus exposure and HLA in healthy donors. The PCR made use of 60 Vbeta and 13 Jbeta primers. Here immunoSEQ multiplex PCR was the method, and the copy in TCRdb shows in-frame clones only, minus some. The sample consists of around 96,000 clones, over 75% of them appearing once. Study-wide findings and caveats: As a later analysis showed, a missense DCLRE1C variant was linked to trimming of TCR beta V- and J-genes.

The CDR3 spans 15 residues. V lost 6 bases, J lost 2 bases, and 17 bases lay in between. Per the germline V gene, CDR1 is SGHNT and CDR2 is YYREEE (reference sequence). Remarks on this clone: The antigen remains undetermined.

The receptor was isolated from a man aged 18 to 29 in good health and CMV-seronegative. J is TRBJ1-2 and V is TRBV5-4; D is ambiguous. Sequencing used PBMCs. The CDR3 bases are TGTGCCAGCACCGGGGAGGGCAAAGGGAACTATGGCTACACCTTC. It translates to CASTGEGKGNYGYTF.